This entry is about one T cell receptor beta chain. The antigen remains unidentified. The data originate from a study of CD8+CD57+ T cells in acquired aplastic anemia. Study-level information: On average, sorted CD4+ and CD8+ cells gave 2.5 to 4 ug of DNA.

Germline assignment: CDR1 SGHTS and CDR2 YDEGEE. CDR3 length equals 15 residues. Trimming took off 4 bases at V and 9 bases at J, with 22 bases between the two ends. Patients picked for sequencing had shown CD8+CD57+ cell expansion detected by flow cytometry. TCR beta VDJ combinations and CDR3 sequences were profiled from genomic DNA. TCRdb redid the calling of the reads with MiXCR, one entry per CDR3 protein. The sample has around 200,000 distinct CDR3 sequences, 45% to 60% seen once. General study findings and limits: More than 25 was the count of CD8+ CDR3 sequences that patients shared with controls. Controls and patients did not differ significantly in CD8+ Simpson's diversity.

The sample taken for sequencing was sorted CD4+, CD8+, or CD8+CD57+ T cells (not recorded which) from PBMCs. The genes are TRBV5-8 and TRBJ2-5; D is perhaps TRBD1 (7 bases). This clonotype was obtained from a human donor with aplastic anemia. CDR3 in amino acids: CASSQASRGDEAQYF. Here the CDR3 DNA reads TGTGCCAGCAGCCAAGCGAGCAGGGGGGACGAGGCCCAGTACTTC.